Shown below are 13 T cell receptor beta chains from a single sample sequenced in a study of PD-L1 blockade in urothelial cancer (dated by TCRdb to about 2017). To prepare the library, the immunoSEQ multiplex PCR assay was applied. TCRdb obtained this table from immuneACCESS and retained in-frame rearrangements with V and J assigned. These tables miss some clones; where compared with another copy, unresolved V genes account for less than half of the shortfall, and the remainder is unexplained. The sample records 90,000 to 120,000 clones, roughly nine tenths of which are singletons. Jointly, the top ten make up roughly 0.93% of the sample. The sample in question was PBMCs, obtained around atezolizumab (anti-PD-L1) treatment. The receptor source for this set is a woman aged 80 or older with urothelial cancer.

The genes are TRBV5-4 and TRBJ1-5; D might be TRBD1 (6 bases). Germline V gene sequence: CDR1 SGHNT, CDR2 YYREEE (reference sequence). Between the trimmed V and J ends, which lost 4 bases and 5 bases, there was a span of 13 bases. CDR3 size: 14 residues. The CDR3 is CASSIQGPDQPQHF. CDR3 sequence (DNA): TGTGCCAGCAGCATACAGGGTCCGGATCAGCCCCAGCATTTT.

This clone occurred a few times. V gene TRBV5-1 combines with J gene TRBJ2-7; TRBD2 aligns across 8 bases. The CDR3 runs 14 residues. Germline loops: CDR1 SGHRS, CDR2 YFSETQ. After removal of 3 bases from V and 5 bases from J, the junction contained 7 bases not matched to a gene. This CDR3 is CASSWREDLDEQYF. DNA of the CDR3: TGCGCCAGCAGCTGGCGGGAGGACCTCGACGAGCAGTACTTC. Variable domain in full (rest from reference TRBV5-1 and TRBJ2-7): KAGVTQTPRYLIKTRGQQVTLSCSPISGHRSVSWYQQTPGQGLQFLFEYFSETQRNKGNFPGRFSGRQFSNSRSEMNVSTLELGDSALYLCASSWREDLDEQYFGPGTRLTVT.

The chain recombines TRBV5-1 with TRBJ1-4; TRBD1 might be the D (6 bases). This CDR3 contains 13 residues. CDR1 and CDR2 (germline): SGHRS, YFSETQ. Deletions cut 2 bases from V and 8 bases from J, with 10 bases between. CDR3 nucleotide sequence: TGCGCCAGCAGCTTCAGGGGCGACGAAAAACTGTTTTTT. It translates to CASSFRGDEKLFF.

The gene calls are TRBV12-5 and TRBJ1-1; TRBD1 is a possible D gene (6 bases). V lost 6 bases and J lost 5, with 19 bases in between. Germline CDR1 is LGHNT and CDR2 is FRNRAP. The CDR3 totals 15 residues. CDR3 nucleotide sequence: TGTGCTAGTGGAAATAGTCCCAGGGGTTGGACTGAAGCTTTCTTT. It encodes CASGNSPRGWTEAFF.

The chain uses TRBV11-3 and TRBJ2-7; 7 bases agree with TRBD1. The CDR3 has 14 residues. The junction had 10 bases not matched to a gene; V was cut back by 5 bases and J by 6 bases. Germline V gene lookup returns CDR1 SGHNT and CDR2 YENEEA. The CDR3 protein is CASSPDRDGPEQYF. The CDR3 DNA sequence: TGTGCCAGCAGCCCTGACAGGGACGGACCCGAGCAGTACTTC.

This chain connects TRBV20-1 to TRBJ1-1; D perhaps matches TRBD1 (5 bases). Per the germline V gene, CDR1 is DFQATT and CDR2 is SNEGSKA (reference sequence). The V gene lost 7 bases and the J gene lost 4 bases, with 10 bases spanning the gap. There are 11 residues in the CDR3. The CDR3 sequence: CSVDSSTEAFF. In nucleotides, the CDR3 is TGCAGTGTAGACAGTAGCACTGAAGCTTTCTTT.

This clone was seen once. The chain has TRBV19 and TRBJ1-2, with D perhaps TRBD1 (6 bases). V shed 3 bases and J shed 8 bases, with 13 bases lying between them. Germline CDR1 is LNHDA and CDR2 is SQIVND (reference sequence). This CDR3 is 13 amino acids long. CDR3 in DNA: TGTGCCAGTAGTATTCTGGGGGCGTGGGGCTACACCTTC. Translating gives CASSILGAWGYTF.

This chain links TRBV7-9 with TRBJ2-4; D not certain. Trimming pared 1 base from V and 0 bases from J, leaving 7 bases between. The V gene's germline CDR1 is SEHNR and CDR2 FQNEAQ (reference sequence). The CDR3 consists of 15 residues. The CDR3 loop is CASSLVTGAKNIQYF. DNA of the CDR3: TGTGCCAGCAGCTTAGTTACGGGAGCCAAAAACATTCAGTACTTC.

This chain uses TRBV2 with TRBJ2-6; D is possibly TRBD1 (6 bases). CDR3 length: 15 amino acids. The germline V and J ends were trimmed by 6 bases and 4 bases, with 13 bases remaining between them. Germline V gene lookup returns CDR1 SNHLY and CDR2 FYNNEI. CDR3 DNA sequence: TGTGCCAGCAGCGTCCAGGGGCTCGGGGCCAACGTCCTGACTTTC. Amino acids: CASSVQGLGANVLTF. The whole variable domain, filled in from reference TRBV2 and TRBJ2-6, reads EPEVTQTPSHQVTQMGQEVILRCVPISNHLYFYWYRQILGQKVEFLVSFYNNEISEKSEIFDDQFSVERPDGSNFTLKIRSTKLEDSAMYFCASSVQGLGANVLTFGAGSRLTVL.

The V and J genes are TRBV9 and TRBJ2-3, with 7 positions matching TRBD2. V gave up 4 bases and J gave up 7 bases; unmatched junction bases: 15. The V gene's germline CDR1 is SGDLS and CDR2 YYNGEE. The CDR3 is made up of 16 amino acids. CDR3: CASSTAFAGELNTQYF. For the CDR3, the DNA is TGTGCCAGCAGCACAGCATTTGCGGGGGAACTCAATACGCAGTATTTT.

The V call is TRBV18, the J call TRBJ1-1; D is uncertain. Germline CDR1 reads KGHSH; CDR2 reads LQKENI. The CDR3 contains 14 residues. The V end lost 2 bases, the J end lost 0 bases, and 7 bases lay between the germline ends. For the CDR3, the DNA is TGTGCCAGCTCACCAGAGAGAGTGAACACTGAAGCTTTCTTT. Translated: CASSPERVNTEAFF.

CDR3 sequence: CATSRSGRGGTEAFF. Written as DNA, the CDR3 is TGTGCCACCAGCAGGTCGGGCAGGGGTGGAACTGAAGCTTTCTTT. The chain carries TRBV15 and TRBJ1-1, with D perhaps matching TRBD1 (6 bases). The V gene's germline CDR1 is LNHNV and CDR2 YYDKDF (reference sequence). The V end was cut by 3 bases, the J end by 5 bases, with 16 bases between. The CDR3 totals 15 residues.

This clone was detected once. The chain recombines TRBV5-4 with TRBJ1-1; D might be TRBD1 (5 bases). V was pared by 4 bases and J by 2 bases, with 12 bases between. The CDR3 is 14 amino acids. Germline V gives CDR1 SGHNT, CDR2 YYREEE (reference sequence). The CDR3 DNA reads TGTGCCAGCAGCCTAAATCAGGGAAACACTGAAGCTTTCTTT. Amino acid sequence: CASSLNQGNTEAFF. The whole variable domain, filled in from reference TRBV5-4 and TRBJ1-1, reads ETGVTQSPTHLIKTRGQQVTLRCSSQSGHNTVSWYQQALGQGPQFIFQYYREEENGRGNFPPRFSGLQFPNYSSELNVNALELDDSALYLCASSLNQGNTEAFFGQGTRLTVV.